What follows is one T cell receptor beta chain and its context. The target antigen is unknown. These data originate in a study of CXCR3-negative and CXCR3-positive naive CD8 T cells. Study-wide findings and caveats: Across naive subsets, surface CD5 expression was comparable, and TCR strength was inferred from properties of the TRB CDR3. CXCR3 expression dropped partially after cryopreservation, and most assays relied on fresh PBMCs. Much lower diversity was found in memory CD8+ cells, while both naive subsets had comparably high diversity. When CXCR3-positive naive cells were set against CXCR3-negative naive cells, the former had more hydrophobic TRB CDR3s.

There are 13 residues in the CDR3. The germline CDR1 and CDR2 sequences are MDHEN and SYDVKM. Naive CD8+ T cells showed a CD45RO-CCR7+CD27+CD95- phenotype. The authors made the TRB cDNA libraries by 5' RACE using UMI labels. TCRdb derives one entry per CDR3 protein from the 5' RACE reads, leaving out DNA. The listing records 55,000 to 70,000 distinct CDR3 sequences. This TCR was sampled from a human donor in good health. Some clones in this sample may be carry-over from other donors' samples. The chain links TRBV28 to TRBJ1-1. Source material: naive CXCR3+ CD8+ T cells from blood. Subset given: CD45RO-CCR7+CD27+CD95- naive CD8+ T cells expressing CXCR3 (TNR3+). The CDR3 protein is CASSFGWNTEAFF.